The rows below give T cell receptor beta chains drawn from one sample of a study of T cell responses to AZD1222 COVID-19 vaccine. The repertoire was sequenced with immunoSEQ multiplex PCR; TCRdb's copy has only in-frame clones and lacks some. The sample comprises 20,000 to 25,000 clones, 70% to 85% of which are singletons, and 40% to 55% rests with the top ten. Specimen: peripheral blood, collected on day 0 of AZD1222 vaccination. The receptors derive from an adult in good health. CDR3s include the opening cysteine and the closing phenylalanine or tryptophan. Each record gives: CDR3 protein, CDR3 DNA, clone size, V gene, J gene, D gene. D genes are given only for firm matches. Clone size is given for some rows only: seen once, a few or many times, or a class if the clone is expanded.

CASSAPWGGNTIYF	TGTGCCAGCAGTGCCCCATGGGGTGGAAACACCATATATTTT	-	TRBV25-1	TRBJ1-3	-
CSADRGIGDEQFF	TGCAGCGCTGACAGGGGCATCGGCGATGAGCAGTTCTTC	-	TRBV29-1	TRBJ2-1	TRBD1
CASSQEAGRQSYNEQFF	TGTGCCAGCAGCCAAGAAGCGGGGCGGCAATCCTACAATGAGCAGTTCTTC	few	TRBV3-1/TRBV3-2	TRBJ2-1	TRBD2
CASSQEGSGRAGNEQFF	TGCGCCAGCAGCCAAGAAGGGAGCGGGAGGGCCGGCAATGAGCAGTTCTTC	-	TRBV4-1	TRBJ2-1	TRBD2
CATREGLAEGTGELFF	TGTGCCACCAGGGAAGGACTAGCGGAAGGCACCGGGGAGCTGTTTTTT	once	TRBV24-1	TRBJ2-2	TRBD2
CASKAAGKNSPLHF	TGTGCCAGCAAGGCGGCAGGGAAGAATTCACCCCTCCACTTT	-	TRBV28	TRBJ1-6	-
CASSLGQGGINEQFF	TGTGCCAGCAGCTTAGGGCAGGGGGGAATCAATGAGCAGTTCTTC	-	TRBV7-9	TRBJ2-1	-
CASSLGQYNEQFF	TGTGCCAGCAGCTTGGGTCAGTACAATGAGCAGTTCTTC	-	TRBV11-1	TRBJ2-1	-
CASSYLAGSYNEQFF	TGTGCCAGCAGTTACCTGGCGGGGTCCTACAATGAGCAGTTCTTC	-	TRBV6-2/TRBV6-3	TRBJ2-1	-
CASSDFGLAGSYEQYF	TGTGCCAGCAGTGACTTTGGTCTAGCGGGATCCTACGAGCAGTACTTC	-	TRBV6-6	TRBJ2-7	TRBD2
CASSLIMGLGDTEAFF	TGTGCCAGCAGCTTAATTATGGGGCTAGGGGACACTGAAGCTTTCTTT	-	TRBV7-9	TRBJ1-1	-
CASSQDIIGLAGFANTGELFF	TGCGCCAGCAGCCAAGATATAATTGGCCTAGCGGGGTTCGCGAACACCGGGGAGCTGTTTTTT	few	TRBV4-3	TRBJ2-2	TRBD2
CSLTGLSTDTQYF	TGCAGCCTGACGGGGCTCAGCACAGATACGCAGTATTTT	-	TRBV29-1	TRBJ2-3	-
CSGRRGMETQYF	TGCAGCGGACGCAGGGGAATGGAGACCCAGTACTTC	-	TRBV29-1	TRBJ2-5	-
CASSVLGSGDYGYTF	TGTGCCAGCAGCGTTCTAGGGAGCGGTGACTATGGCTACACCTTC	few	TRBV9	TRBJ1-2	-
CASTWIPGEQYF	TGTGCCAGCACCTGGATCCCGGGCGAGCAGTACTTC	-	TRBV12-3/TRBV12-4	TRBJ2-7	-
CASRPPRGAVVHNEQFF	TGTGCCAGCAGGCCCCCTCGGGGGGCTGTTGTCCACAATGAGCAGTTCTTC	-	TRBV2	TRBJ2-1	-
CAWSAGTDTQYF	TGTGCCTGGTCGGCGGGCACAGATACGCAGTATTTT	-	TRBV30	TRBJ2-3	-
CASSLGWDNKETQYF	TGTGCCAGCAGCTTAGGATGGGACAACAAAGAGACCCAGTACTTC	-	TRBV7-9	TRBJ2-5	-
CASSPGTGGFSTDTQYF	TGTGCCAGCAGCCCCGGGACAGGGGGCTTTAGCACAGATACGCAGTATTTT	few	TRBV28	TRBJ2-3	TRBD1
CASSLGLAGVRGTYNEQFF	TGTGCCAGCAGCCTGGGACTAGCGGGAGTAAGGGGGACCTACAATGAGCAGTTCTTC	once	TRBV7-9	TRBJ2-1	TRBD2
CASSLAIGYSYNEQFF	TGTGCCAGCAGCTTAGCAATTGGATACTCCTACAATGAGCAGTTCTTC	-	TRBV7-8	TRBJ2-1	-
CSVDYLEGGQADTQYF	TGCAGCGTTGACTACTTGGAGGGAGGGCAGGCAGATACGCAGTATTTT	-	TRBV29-1	TRBJ2-3	TRBD2
CATSPGTAGNTIYF	TGTGCCACCAGCCCAGGGACAGCTGGAAACACCATATATTTT	-	TRBV15	TRBJ1-3	TRBD1
CASSSTRDPDGEQYF	TGTGCCAGCAGCTCGACCCGGGACCCCGACGGCGAGCAGTACTTC	few	TRBV7-2	TRBJ2-7	-
CASTQRWNTEAFF	TGTGCCAGCACCCAAAGATGGAACACTGAAGCTTTCTTT	-	TRBV2	TRBJ1-1	-
CASSDVYGLDTDTQYF	TGTGCCAGCAGTGACGTGTACGGACTAGACACAGATACGCAGTATTTT	-	TRBV6-4	TRBJ2-3	TRBD2
CASSFSLRDTQYF	TGTGCCAGCAGCTTTAGCCTCCGGGATACGCAGTATTTT	-	TRBV7-9	TRBJ2-3	-
CASSFWDTAYEQYF	TGTGCCAGCAGCTTTTGGGACACCGCCTACGAGCAGTACTTC	-	TRBV5-5	TRBJ2-7	-
CASSLGQYSNQPQHF	TGTGCCAGCAGCCTAGGTCAATATAGCAATCAGCCCCAGCATTTT	-	TRBV7-9	TRBJ1-5	-
CASSLGSGLGGGNIQYF	TGTGCCAGCAGCTTAGGTTCGGGTCTTGGAGGGGGAAACATTCAGTACTTC	-	TRBV11-3	TRBJ2-4	-
CASSRGGGYSGNTIYF	TGTGCCAGTAGTCGTGGGGGAGGGTACTCTGGAAACACCATATATTTT	-	TRBV19	TRBJ1-3	-
CASSPSGDLWGQPQHF	TGTGCCAGCAGTCCCAGTGGGGACCTTTGGGGGCAGCCCCAGCATTTT	few	TRBV28	TRBJ1-5	-
CSVLKGVGNTEAFF	TGCAGCGTCCTGAAGGGGGTCGGCAACACTGAAGCTTTCTTT	-	TRBV29-1	TRBJ1-1	-
CASRGRGPSGNTIYF	TGTGCCAGCAGGGGCAGGGGGCCAAGCGGAAACACCATATATTTT	-	TRBV6-5	TRBJ1-3	TRBD1
CASSVQGAGELFF	TGTGCCAGCAGCGTACAGGGGGCCGGGGAGCTGTTTTTT	-	TRBV2	TRBJ2-2	TRBD1
CASSLSSAGMAYGYTF	TGTGCCAGCAGCTTATCATCGGCAGGGATGGCCTATGGCTACACCTTC	-	TRBV7-9	TRBJ1-2	-
CASSPGVGAGELFF	TGTGCCAGCAGTCCGGGAGTTGGGGCCGGGGAGCTGTTTTTT	-	TRBV9	TRBJ2-2	-
CASRAKQGVNSPLHF	TGTGCCAGCAGGGCCAAACAGGGAGTTAATTCACCCCTCCACTTT	-	TRBV11-2	TRBJ1-6	-
CSVGGGNGITEAFF	TGCAGCGTCGGCGGGGGCAACGGGATAACTGAAGCTTTCTTT	-	TRBV29-1	TRBJ1-1	-
CATSSGGQGPNQPQHF	TGTGCCACCAGCAGTGGGGGACAGGGGCCTAATCAGCCCCAGCATTTT	medium-sized	TRBV15	TRBJ1-5	TRBD1
CASSDSGGGDTQYF	TGTGCCAGCAGTGACTCCGGGGGGGGAGATACGCAGTATTTT	-	TRBV2	TRBJ2-3	TRBD2
CATSRQPQETQYF	TGTGCCACCAGCAGACAGCCGCAAGAGACCCAGTACTTC	-	TRBV15	TRBJ2-5	-
CASSSTVGGNSPLHF	TGTGCCAGCAGCTCGACAGTGGGTGGTAATTCACCCCTCCACTTT	few	TRBV7-9	TRBJ1-6	-
CASSLGGNTEAFF	TGTGCCAGCAGCTTAGGGGGGAACACTGAAGCTTTCTTT	few	TRBV11-2	TRBJ1-1	-
CASSQGRFEPQYF	TGTGCCAGCAGCCAAGGGCGATTCGAACCCCAGTACTTC	-	TRBV3-1/TRBV3-2	TRBJ2-5	-
CASSPGGTGNQPQHF	TGCGCCAGCAGCCCTGGGGGTACTGGGAATCAGCCCCAGCATTTT	-	TRBV5-1	TRBJ1-5	-
CATRDSYNEQFF	TGTGCCACCAGAGATTCCTACAATGAGCAGTTCTTC	-	TRBV24-1	TRBJ2-1	-
CASKGQGGTEAFF	TGTGCCAGCAAGGGGCAGGGCGGCACTGAAGCTTTCTTT	-	TRBV28	TRBJ1-1	-
CASSRDRAAGNTIYF	TGTGCCAGCAGCCGGGACAGAGCGGCTGGAAACACCATATATTTT	-	TRBV7-9	TRBJ1-3	TRBD1
CASSASLQGGDEKLFF	TGTGCCAGCAGCGCATCATTACAGGGAGGGGATGAAAAACTGTTTTTT	-	TRBV9	TRBJ1-4	-
CASNPGLDNSPLHF	TGTGCCAGCAATCCAGGACTGGACAATTCACCCCTCCACTTT	-	TRBV5-6	TRBJ1-6	-
CATSREGTGMNTEAFF	TGTGCCACCAGCAGAGAGGGGACAGGCATGAACACTGAAGCTTTCTTT	-	TRBV15	TRBJ1-1	TRBD1